This T cell receptor (beta chain) was obtained from a study of response to subunit inactivated influenza vaccine. As regards this clonotype: Antigen: not known.

TCRdb itself ran the RT-PCR reads through MiXCR, one entry per CDR3 protein. The table includes about 800,000 distinct CDR3 sequences, around 20% detected once. Study-level results: Every seasonal influenza vaccination brings in few new T cells, the authors suggested.

CDR1 LNHNV and CDR2 YYDKDF come from the germline V gene (reference sequence). Trimming removed 4 bases from V and 4 bases from J; junction bases left unmatched: 4. The length of the CDR3 is 14 residues. The chain has TRBV15 and TRBJ2-5; 9 bases align to TRBD1. The source material was PBMCs from blood, sampled about 5 days after vaccination. This receptor was taken from a man between 50 and 59 years old who received an inactivated influenza vaccine. CDR3 in amino acids: CATSIRTGVETQYF. As DNA, the CDR3 is TGTGCCACCAGCATACGGACAGGGGTAGAGACCCAGTACTTC.